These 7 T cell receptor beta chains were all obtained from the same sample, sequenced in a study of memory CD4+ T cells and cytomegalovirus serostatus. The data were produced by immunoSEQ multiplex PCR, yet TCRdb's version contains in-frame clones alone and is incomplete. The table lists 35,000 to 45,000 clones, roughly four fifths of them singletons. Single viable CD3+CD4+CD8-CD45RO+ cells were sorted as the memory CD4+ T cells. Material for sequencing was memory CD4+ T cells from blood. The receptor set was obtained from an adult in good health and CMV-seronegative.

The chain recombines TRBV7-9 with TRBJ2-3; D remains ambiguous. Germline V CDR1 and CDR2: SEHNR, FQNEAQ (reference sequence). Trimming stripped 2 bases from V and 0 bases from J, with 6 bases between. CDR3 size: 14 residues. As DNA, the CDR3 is TGTGCCAGCAGCTTACTGGGTAGCACAGATACGCAGTATTTT. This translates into CASSLLGSTDTQYF.

CDR3 nucleotide sequence: TGTGCCAGCAGTCCCGACAGGGGAGGAAATCAGCCCCAGCATTTT. It encodes CASSPDRGGNQPQHF. The rearrangement uses TRBV6-5 and TRBJ1-5; 8 nucleotides align to TRBD1. Per the germline V gene, CDR1 is MNHEY and CDR2 is SVGAGI. The J segment lost 4 bases and the V segment lost 5 bases, leaving 7 bases of the junction unmatched. There are 15 residues in the CDR3.

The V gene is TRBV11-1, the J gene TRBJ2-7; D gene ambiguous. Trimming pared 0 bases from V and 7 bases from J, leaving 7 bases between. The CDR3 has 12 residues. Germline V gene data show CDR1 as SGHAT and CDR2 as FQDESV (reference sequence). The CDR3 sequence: CASSLARKEQYF. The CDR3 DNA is TGTGCCAGCAGCTTAGCGCGAAAGGAGCAGTACTTC. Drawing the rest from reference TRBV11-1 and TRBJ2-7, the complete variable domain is EAEVAQSPRYKITEKSQAVAFWCDPISGHATLYWYRQILGQGPELLVQFQDESVVDDSQLPKDRFSAERLKGVDSTLKIQPAELGDSAMYLCASSLARKEQYFGPGTRLTVT.

The CDR3 protein is CASSLRQPRANVLTF. In DNA, the CDR3 is TGTGCCAGCAGTTTAAGACAGCCCAGGGCCAACGTCCTGACTTTC. V usage is TRBV28 and J usage is TRBJ2-6; perhaps TRBD1 as D (5 bases). Trimming removed 2 bases at V and 5 bases at J, with 10 bases between. The CDR3 is 15 amino acids. Germline CDR1 reads MDHEN; CDR2 reads SYDVKM. Supplemented by reference TRBV28 and TRBJ2-6, the full variable domain reads DVKVTQSSRYLVKRTGEKVFLECVQDMDHENMFWYRQDPGLGLRLIYFSYDVKMKEKGDIPEGYSVSREKKERFSLILESASTNQTSMYLCASSLRQPRANVLTFGAGSRLTVL.

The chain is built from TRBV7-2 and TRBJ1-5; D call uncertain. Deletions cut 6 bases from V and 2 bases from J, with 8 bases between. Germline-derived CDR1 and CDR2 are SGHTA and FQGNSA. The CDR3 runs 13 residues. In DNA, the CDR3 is TGTGCCAGCAGTAATGAGGGCAATCAGCCCCAGCATTTT. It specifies CASSNEGNQPQHF. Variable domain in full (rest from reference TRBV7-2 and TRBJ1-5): GAGVSQSPSNKVTEKGKDVELRCDPISGHTALYWYRQSLGQGLEFLIYFQGNSAPDKSGLPSDRFSAERTGGSVSTLTIQRTQQEDSAVYLCASSNEGNQPQHFGDGTRLSIL.

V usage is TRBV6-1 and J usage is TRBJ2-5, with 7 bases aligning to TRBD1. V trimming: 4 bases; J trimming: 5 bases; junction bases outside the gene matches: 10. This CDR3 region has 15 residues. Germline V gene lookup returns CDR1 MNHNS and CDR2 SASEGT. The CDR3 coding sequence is TGTGCCAGCAGTGTCCAGGGGGACGGGTTGGAGACCCAGTACTTC. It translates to CASSVQGDGLETQYF.

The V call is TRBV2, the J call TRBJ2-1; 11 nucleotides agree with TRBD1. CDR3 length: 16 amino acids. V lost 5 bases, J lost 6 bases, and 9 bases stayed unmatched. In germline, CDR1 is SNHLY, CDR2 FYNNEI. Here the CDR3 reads CASSPLGQGDVNEQFF. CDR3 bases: TGTGCCAGCAGTCCATTGGGACAGGGGGACGTCAATGAGCAGTTCTTC. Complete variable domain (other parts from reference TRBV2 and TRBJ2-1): EPEVTQTPSHQVTQMGQEVILRCVPISNHLYFYWYRQILGQKVEFLVSFYNNEISEKSEIFDDQFSVERPDGSNFTLKIRSTKLEDSAMYFCASSPLGQGDVNEQFFGPGTRLTVL.